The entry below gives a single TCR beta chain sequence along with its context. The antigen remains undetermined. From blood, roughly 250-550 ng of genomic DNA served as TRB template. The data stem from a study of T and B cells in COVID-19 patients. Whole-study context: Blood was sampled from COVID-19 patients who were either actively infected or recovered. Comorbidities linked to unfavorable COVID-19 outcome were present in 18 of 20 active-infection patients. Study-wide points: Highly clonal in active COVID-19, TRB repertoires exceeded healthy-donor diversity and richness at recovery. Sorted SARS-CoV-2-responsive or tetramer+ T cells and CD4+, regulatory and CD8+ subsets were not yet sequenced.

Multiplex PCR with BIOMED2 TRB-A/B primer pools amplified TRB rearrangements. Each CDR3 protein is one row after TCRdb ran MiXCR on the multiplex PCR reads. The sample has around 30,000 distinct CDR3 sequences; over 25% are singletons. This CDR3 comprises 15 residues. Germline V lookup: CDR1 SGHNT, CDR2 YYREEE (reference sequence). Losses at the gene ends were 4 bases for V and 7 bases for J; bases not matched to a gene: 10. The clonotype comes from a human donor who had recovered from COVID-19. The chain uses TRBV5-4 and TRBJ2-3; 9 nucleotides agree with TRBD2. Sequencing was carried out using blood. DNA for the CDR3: TGTGCCAGCAGCGGGGGGGGCGGGGGGGCAAATACGCAGTATTTT. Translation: CASSGGGGGANTQYF. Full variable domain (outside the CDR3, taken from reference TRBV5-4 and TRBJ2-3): ETGVTQSPTHLIKTRGQQVTLRCSSQSGHNTVSWYQQALGQGPQFIFQYYREEENGRGNFPPRFSGLQFPNYSSELNVNALELDDSALYLCASSGGGGGANTQYFGPGTRLTVL.